This TCR beta chain was sequenced for a study of Ad26.COV2.S vaccination and SARS-CoV-2 variants. Produced via immunoSEQ multiplex PCR; TCRdb's table is partial and in-frame only. The sample lists roughly 380,000 clones, about 85% seen once, with around 3.3% in the top ten. Indicated treatment: some 20 received Ad26.COV2.S at low or high dose, single or two shots; about 5 received placebo; per-sample allocation not given. Samples analyzed were those drawn on day 63 after the first vaccine or placebo injection. Germline values: CDR1 LNHDA, CDR2 SQIVND (reference sequence). The CDR3 runs to 16 residues. The V end was cut by 5 bases, the J end by 0 bases, with 14 bases between.

The sequencing here drew on peripheral blood, taken in a trial of Ad26.COV2.S vaccine versus placebo. The genes are TRBV19 and TRBJ1-3, with D possibly matching TRBD1 (5 bases). The source is a person between 18 and 65 years old who received the Ad26.COV2.S COVID-19 vaccine or a placebo. The CDR3 reads CASSGITGPSGNTIYF. In DNA form, the CDR3 reads TGTGCCAGTAGTGGAATTACAGGTCCCTCTGGAAACACCATATATTTT.